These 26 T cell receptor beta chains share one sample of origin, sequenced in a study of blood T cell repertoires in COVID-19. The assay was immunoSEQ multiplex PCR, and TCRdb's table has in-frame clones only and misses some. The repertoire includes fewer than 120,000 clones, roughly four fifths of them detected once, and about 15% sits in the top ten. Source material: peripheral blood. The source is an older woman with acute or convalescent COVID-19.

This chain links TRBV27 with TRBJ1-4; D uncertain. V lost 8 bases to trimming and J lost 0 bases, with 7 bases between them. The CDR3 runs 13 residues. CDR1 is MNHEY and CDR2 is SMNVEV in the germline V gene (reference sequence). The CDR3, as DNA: TGTGCCAGCTCTTATGCAACTAATGAAAAACTGTTTTTT. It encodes CASSYATNEKLFF. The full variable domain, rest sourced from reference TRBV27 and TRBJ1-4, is EAQVTQNPRYLITVTGKKLTVTCSQNMNHEYMSWYRQDPGLGLRQIYYSMNVEVTDKGDVPEGYKVSRKEKRNFPLILESPSPNQTSLYFCASSYATNEKLFFGSGTQLSVL.

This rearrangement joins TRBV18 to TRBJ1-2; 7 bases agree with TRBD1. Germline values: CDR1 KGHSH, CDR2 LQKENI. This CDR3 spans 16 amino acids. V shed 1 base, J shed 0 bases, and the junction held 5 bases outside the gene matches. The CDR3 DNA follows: TGTGCCAGCTCACCACGGGGGACAGATACTAACTATGGCTACACCTTC. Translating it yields CASSPRGTDTNYGYTF.

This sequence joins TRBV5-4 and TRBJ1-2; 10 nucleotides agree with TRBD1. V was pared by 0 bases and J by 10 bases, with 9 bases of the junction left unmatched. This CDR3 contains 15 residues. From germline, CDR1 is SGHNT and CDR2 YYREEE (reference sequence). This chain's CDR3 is CASSLEGDRGLDYTF. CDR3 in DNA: TGTGCCAGCAGCTTGGAGGGAGACAGGGGGCTAGACTACACCTTC. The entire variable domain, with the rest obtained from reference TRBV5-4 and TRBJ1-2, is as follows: ETGVTQSPTHLIKTRGQQVTLRCSSQSGHNTVSWYQQALGQGPQFIFQYYREEENGRGNFPPRFSGLQFPNYSSELNVNALELDDSALYLCASSLEGDRGLDYTFGSGTRLTVV.

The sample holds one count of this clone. The CDR3 reads CATSDSGQGNIHGYTF. CDR3 nucleotide sequence: TGTGCCACCAGTGACTCCGGACAGGGGAACATCCATGGCTACACCTTC. V and J are TRBV24-1 and TRBJ1-2; TRBD1 matches 9 bases. The CDR3 runs to 16 residues. Germline assignment: CDR1 KGHDR and CDR2 SFDVKD. Trimming removed 4 bases from V and 6 bases from J; junction bases left unmatched: 11.

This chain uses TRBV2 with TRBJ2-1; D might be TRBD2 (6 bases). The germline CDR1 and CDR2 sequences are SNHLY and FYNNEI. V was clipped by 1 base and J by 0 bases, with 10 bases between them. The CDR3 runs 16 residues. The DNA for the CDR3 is TGTGCCAGCAGTGAAGGGGCGGGAAGCTCCTACAATGAGCAGTTCTTC. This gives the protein CASSEGAGSSYNEQFF.

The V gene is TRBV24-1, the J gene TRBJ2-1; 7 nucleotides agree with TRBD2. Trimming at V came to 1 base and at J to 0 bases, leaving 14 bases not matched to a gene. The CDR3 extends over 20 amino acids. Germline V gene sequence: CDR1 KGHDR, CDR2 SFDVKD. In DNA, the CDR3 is TGTGCCACCAGTGATTTTTTGCCTAGCGGAGCTTCGAGCTCCTACAATGAGCAGTTCTTC. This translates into CATSDFLPSGASSSYNEQFF.

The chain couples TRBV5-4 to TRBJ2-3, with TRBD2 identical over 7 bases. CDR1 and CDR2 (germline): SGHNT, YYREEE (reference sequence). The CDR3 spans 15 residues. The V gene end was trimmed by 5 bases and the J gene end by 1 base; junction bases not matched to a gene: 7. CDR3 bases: TGTGCCAGCAGTTCCTCCCGGGGGGGCACAGATACGCAGTATTTT. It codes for CASSSSRGGTDTQYF.

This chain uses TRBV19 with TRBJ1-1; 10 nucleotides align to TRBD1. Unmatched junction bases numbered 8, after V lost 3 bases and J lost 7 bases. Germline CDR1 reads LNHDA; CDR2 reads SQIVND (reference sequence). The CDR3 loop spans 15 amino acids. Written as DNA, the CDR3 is TGTGCCAGTAGTATGGGGACAGGGGAAAGGAATGAAGCTTTCTTT. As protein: CASSMGTGERNEAFF.

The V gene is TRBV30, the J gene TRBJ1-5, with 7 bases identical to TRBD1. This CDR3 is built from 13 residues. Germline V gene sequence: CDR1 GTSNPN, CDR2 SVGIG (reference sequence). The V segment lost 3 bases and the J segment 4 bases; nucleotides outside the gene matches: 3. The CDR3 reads CAWRGQENQPQHF. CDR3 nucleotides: TGTGCCTGGAGAGGACAGGAGAATCAGCCCCAGCATTTT.

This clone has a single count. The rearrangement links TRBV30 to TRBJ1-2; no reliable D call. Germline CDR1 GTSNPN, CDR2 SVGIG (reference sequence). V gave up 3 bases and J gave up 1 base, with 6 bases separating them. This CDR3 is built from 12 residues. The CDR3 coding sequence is TGTGCCTGGAGAAAATATAACTATGGCTACACCTTC. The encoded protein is CAWRKYNYGYTF.

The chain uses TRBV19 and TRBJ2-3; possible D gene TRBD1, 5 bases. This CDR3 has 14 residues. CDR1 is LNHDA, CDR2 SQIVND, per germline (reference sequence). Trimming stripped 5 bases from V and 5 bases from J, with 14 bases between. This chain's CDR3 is CASSPQGVRDTQYF. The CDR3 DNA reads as TGTGCCAGTAGTCCCCAAGGGGTACGAGATACGCAGTATTTT.

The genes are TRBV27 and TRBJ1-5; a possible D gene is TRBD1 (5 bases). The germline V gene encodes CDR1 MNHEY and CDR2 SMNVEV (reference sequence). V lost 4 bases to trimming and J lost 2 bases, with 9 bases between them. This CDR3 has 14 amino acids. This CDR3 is CASSSRVRNQPQHF. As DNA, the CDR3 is TGTGCCAGCAGTTCCAGGGTACGCAATCAGCCCCAGCATTTT.

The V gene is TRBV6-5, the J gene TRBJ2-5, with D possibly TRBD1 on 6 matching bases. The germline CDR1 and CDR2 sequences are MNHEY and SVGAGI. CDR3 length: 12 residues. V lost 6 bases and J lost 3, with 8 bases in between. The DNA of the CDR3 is TGTGCCAGCAGCAGACAGGAAGAGACCCAGTACTTC. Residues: CASSRQEETQYF.

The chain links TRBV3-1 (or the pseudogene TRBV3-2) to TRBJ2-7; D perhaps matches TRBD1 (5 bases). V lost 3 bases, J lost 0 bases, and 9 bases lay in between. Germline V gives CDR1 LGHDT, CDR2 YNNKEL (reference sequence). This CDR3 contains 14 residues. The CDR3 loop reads CASSHPDTSYEQYF. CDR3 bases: TGTGCCAGCAGCCACCCGGACACCTCCTACGAGCAGTACTTC.

The CDR3, as DNA: TGTGCCAGTAGTACTCAAGACAGGGACAGGAATGGCTACACCTTC. Translating gives CASSTQDRDRNGYTF. V is TRBV19 and J is TRBJ1-2; 8 bases match TRBD1. Trimming cost V 4 bases and J 6 bases; bases outside gene matches: 10. Looked up from germline, CDR1 is LNHDA and CDR2 is SQIVND (reference sequence). CDR3 size: 15 residues.

The CDR3 sequence: CASSPQGLGETQYF. The CDR3 DNA sequence: TGTGCCAGCAGCCCACAGGGGTTGGGGGAGACCCAGTACTTC. This chain uses TRBV7-2 with TRBJ2-5; 7 nucleotides agree with TRBD1. Trimming at V came to 5 bases and at J to 5 bases, leaving 8 bases not matched to a gene. CDR1 is SGHTA, CDR2 FQGNSA, per germline. This CDR3 has 14 residues.

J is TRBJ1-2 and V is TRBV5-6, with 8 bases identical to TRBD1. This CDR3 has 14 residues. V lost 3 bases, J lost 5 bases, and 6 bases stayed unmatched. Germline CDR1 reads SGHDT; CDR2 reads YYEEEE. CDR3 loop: CASSYGQGGYGYTF. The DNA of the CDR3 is TGTGCCAGCAGCTACGGACAGGGAGGTTATGGCTACACCTTC.

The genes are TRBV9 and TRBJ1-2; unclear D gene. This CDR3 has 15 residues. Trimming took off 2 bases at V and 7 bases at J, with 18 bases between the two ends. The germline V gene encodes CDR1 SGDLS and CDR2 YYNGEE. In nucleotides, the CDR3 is TGTGCCAGCAGCGTTGATCTGGACTCTCCCTCTGGCTACACCTTC. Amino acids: CASSVDLDSPSGYTF.

CDR3 nucleotide sequence: TGCGCCAGCAGCCACCAACCAGGCCCTGGAAACACCATATATTTT. The encoded protein is CASSHQPGPGNTIYF. The chain employs TRBV4-1 and TRBJ1-3; D gene ambiguous. The CDR3 is 15 residues long. V was pared by 3 bases and J by 2 bases, with 11 bases between. Germline CDR1 is MGHRA and CDR2 is YSYEKL.

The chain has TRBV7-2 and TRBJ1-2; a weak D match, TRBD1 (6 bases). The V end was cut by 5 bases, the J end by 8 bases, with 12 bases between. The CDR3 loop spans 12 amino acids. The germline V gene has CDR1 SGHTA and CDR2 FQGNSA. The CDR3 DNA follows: TGTGCCAGCAGCCCTAGAGGGGGAGGCTACACCTTC. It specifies CASSPRGGGYTF.

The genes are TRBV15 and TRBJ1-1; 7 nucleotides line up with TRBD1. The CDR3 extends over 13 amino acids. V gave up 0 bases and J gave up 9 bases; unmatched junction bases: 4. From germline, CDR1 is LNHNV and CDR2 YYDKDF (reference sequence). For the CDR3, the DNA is TGTGCCACCAGCAGAGATCGGGGACAGAAAGCTTTCTTT. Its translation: CATSRDRGQKAFF.

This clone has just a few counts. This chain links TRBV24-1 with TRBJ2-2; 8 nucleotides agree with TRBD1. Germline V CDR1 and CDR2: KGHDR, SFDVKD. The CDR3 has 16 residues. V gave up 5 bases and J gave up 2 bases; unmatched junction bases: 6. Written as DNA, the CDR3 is TGTGCCACCAGTGGTGGGCAGGGGGCAAACACCGGGGAGCTGTTTTTT. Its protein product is CATSGGQGANTGELFF.

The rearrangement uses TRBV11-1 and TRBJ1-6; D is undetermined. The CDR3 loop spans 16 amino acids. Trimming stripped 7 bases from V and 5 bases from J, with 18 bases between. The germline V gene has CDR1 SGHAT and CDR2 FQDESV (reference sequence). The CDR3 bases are TGTGCCAGCAACTCCCTCCGGGAGGCGAATAATTCACCCCTCCACTTT. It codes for CASNSLREANNSPLHF.

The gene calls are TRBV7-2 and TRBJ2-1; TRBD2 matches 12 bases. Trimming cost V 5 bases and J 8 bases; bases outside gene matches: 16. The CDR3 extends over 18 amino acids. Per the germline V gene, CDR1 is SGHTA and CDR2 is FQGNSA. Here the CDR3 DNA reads TGTGCCAGCAGCCCTGAATTGTGGACTAGCGGGACAGGGGATGAGCAGTTCTTC. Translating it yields CASSPELWTSGTGDEQFF.

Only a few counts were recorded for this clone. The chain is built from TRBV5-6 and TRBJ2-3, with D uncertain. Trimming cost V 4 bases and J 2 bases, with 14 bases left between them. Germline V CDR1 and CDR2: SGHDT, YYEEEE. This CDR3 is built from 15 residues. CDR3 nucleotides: TGTGCCAGCAGCCTTGCCGGGTTCTCCACAGATACGCAGTATTTT. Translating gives CASSLAGFSTDTQYF.

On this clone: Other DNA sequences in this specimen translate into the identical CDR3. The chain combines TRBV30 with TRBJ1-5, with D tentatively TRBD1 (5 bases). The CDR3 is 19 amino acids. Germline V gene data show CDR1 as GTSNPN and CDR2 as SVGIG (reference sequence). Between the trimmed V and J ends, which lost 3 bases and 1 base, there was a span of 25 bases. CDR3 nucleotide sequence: TGTGCCTGGAGCCCGATGGGGACTGGGGGGAGGGAGAGCAATCAGCCCCAGCATTTT. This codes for CAWSPMGTGGRESNQPQHF.